This TCR beta chain is drawn from a study of T-cell memory formation after mild COVID-19. Study summary: Clustering of TCRs was largely donor specific.

Study results and limitations: Balance between CD4 and CD8 was seen in clones contracting day 15 to 85, and a CD4+ lean was seen in later expanders. Memory cells collected pre-infection included some clones that later responded, suggesting cross-reactive memory joined.

The sample holds many counts of this clonotype. What it binds is not known. 5'RACE primed from the constant segment yielded TCR alpha and TCR beta cDNA libraries bearing sample barcodes and UMIs. One entry per CDR3 protein, called by TCRdb with MiXCR from the 5' RACE reads. Of hundreds of thousands of distinct CDR3 sequences listed, around 15% are singletons. CDR3 size: 15 residues. Germline loops: CDR1 SGHRS, CDR2 YFSETQ. Trimming pared 1 base from V and 4 bases from J, leaving 12 bases between. This chain connects TRBV5-1 to TRBJ2-1, with D possibly being TRBD1 or TRBD2 (5 bases each). The sequenced material came from PBMCs or a T cell subset sorted from them (not recorded which). The clonotype originates from a man younger than 35 who had mild COVID-19 (a few samples of this study predate the infection). Cell type and time point are not known. CDR3 protein: CASSLTGPFYNEQFF. The CDR3 bases are TGCGCCAGCAGCTTGACGGGACCCTTTTACAATGAGCAGTTCTTC. Looking up the rest from reference TRBV5-1 and TRBJ2-1 gives the full variable domain: KAGVTQTPRYLIKTRGQQVTLSCSPISGHRSVSWYQQTPGQGLQFLFEYFSETQRNKGNFPGRFSGRQFSNSRSEMNVSTLELGDSALYLCASSLTGPFYNEQFFGPGTRLTVL.